This T cell receptor beta chain was observed in a study of shared clonotypes between healthy human individuals. Study observations and caveats: Limitation of the genetic and exposure-history diversity represented came from the few donors. Sample collection involved blood only; tissue repertoires are likely different.

Turning to this clone: No antigen is known for it.

Libraries were prepared by immunoSEQ multiplex PCR; TCRdb keeps only in-frame clonotypes and omits some of them. The top ten hold about 1.5% of the sample, which has under 1,100,000 clones, under 80% seen once. The sequence was obtained from a young man in good health. Sequencing was done on a sample of memory CD4+ T cells sorted from blood. As for subset: CD45RA-negative fraction.

The chain's CDR3 is CASSVSLPAGLYGYTF. The CDR3 bases are TGTGCCAGCAGCGTGTCCCTCCCGGCAGGGCTCTATGGCTACACCTTC. The chain has TRBV5-8 and TRBJ1-2; TRBD1 might be the D (5 bases). The CDR3 is 16 residues long. V was shortened by 4 bases and J by 4 bases, with 20 bases between the two germline ends. CDR1 is SGHTS and CDR2 is YDEGEE in the germline V gene.